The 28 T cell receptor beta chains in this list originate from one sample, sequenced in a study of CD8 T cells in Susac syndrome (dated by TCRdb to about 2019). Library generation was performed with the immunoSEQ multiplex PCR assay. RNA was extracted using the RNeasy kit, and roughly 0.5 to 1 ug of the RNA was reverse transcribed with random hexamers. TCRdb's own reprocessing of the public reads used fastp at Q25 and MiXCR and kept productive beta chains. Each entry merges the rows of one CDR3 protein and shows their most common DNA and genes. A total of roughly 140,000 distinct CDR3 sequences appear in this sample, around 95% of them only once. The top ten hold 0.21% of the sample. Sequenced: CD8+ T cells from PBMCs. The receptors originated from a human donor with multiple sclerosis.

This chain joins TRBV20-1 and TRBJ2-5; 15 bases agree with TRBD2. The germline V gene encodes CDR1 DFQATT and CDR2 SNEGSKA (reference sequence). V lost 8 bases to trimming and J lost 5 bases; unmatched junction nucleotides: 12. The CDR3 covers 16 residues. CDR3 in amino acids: CSSYPGLAGGWETQYF. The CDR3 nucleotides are TGCAGTTCCTACCCCGGACTAGCGGGGGGGTGGGAGACCCAGTACTTC.

As DNA, the CDR3 is TGTGCCACCAGCAGGGCTCGGACCACTGAAGCTTTCTTT. Translated, it gives CATSRARTTEAFF. The chain has TRBV15 and TRBJ1-1; D not resolved. Germline V gene data show CDR1 as LNHNV and CDR2 as YYDKDF (reference sequence). This CDR3 spans 13 amino acids. With 3 bases removed from V and 4 bases from J, the gap between germline ends came to 9 bases.

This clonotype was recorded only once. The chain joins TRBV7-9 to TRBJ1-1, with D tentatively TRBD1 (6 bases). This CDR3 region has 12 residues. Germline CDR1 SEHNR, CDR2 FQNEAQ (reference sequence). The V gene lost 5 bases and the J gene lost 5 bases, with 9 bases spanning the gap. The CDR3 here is CASSGQGTEAFF. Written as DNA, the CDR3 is TGTGCCAGCAGCGGTCAGGGGACTGAAGCTTTCTTT.

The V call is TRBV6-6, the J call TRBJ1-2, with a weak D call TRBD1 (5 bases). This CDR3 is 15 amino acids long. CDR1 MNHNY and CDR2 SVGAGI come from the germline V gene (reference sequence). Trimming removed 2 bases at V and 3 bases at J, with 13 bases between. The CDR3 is CASSYVQMGDYGYTF. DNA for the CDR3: TGTGCCAGCAGTTACGTACAGATGGGGGACTATGGCTACACCTTC.

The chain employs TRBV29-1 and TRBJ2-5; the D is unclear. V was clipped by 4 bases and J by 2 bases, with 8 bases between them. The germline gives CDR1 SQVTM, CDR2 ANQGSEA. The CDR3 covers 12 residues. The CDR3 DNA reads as TGCAGCGTTGGGGGATGGCAAGAGACCCAGTACTTC. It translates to CSVGGWQETQYF. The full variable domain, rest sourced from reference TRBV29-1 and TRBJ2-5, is SAVISQKPSRDICQRGTSLTIQCQVDSQVTMMFWYRQQPGQSLTLIATANQGSEATYESGFVIDKFPISRPNLTFSTLTVSNMSPEDSSIYLCSVGGWQETQYFGPGTRLLVL.

CDR3 protein: CSARGGGMQDNSPLHF. DNA of the CDR3: TGCAGTGCCCGAGGAGGGGGCATGCAGGATAATTCACCCCTCCACTTT. The chain is built from TRBV20-1 and TRBJ1-6; the match to TRBD1 covers 7 bases. This CDR3 spans 16 amino acids. Germline values: CDR1 DFQATT, CDR2 SNEGSKA (reference sequence). The junction had 13 bases not matched to a gene; V was cut back by 6 bases and J by 5 bases.

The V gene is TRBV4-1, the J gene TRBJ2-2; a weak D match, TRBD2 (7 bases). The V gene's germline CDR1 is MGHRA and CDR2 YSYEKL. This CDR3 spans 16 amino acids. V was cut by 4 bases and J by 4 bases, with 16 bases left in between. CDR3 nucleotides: TGCGCCAGCAGCCTAAGGGAGGGGGTGAGCACCGGGGAGCTGTTTTTT. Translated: CASSLREGVSTGELFF.

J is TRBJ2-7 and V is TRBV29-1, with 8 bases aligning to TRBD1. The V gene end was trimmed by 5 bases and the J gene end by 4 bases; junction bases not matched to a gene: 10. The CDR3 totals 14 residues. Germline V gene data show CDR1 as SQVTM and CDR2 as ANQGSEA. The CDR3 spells CSVPRGTGQYEQYF. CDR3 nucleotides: TGCAGCGTTCCCCGGGGGACAGGCCAATACGAGCAGTACTTC.

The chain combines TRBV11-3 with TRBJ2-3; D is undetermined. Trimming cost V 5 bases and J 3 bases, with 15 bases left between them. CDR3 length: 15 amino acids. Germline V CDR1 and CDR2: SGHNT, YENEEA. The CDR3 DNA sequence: TGTGCCAGCAGCCTCTCGTGGGCCGTAACAGATACGCAGTATTTT. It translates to CASSLSWAVTDTQYF.

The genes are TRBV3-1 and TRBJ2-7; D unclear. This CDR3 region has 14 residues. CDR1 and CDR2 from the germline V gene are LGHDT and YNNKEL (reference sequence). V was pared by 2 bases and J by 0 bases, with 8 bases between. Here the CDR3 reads CASSQIGSSYEQYF. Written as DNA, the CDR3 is TGTGCCAGCAGCCAAATTGGCAGCTCCTACGAGCAGTACTTC.

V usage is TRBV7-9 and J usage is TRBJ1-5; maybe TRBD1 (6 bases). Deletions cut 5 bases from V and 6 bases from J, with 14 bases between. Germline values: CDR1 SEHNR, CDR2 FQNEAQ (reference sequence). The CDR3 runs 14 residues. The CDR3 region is CASSLGGSAQPQHF. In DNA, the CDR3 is TGTGCCAGCAGCCTTGGGGGCTCAGCTCAGCCCCAGCATTTT.

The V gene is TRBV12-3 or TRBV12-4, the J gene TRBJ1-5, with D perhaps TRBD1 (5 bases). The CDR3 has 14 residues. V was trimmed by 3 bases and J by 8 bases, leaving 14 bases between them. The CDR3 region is CASSLSGVGKPQHF. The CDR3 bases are TGTGCCAGCAGTTTGTCGGGGGTTGGGAAGCCCCAGCATTTT.

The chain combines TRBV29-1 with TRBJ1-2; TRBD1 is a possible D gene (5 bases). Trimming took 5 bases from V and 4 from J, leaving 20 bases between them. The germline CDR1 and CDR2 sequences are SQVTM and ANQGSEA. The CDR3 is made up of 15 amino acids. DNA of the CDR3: TGCAGCGTTTATGGGGTAAAGGACAAATCCTATGGCTACACCTTC. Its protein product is CSVYGVKDKSYGYTF.

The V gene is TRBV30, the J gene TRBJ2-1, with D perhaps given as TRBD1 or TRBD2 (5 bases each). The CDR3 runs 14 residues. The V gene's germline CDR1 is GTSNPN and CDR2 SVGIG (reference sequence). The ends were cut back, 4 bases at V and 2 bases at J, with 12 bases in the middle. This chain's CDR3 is CAWTSVGAYNEQFF. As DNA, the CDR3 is TGTGCCTGGACCTCGGTGGGGGCCTACAATGAGCAGTTCTTC.

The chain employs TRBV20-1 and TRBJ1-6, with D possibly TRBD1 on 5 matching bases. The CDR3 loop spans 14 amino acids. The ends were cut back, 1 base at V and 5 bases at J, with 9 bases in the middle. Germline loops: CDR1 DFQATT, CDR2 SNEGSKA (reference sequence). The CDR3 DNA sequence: TGCAGTGCTAGAGGTCAGGGTCATAATTCACCCCTCCACTTT. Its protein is CSARGQGHNSPLHF.

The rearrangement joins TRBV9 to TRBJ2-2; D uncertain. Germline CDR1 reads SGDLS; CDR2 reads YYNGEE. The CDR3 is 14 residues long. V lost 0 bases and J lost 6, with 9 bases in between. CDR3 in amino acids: CASSVEGLSGELFF. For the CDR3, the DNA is TGTGCCAGCAGCGTAGAAGGGCTGTCCGGGGAGCTGTTTTTT.

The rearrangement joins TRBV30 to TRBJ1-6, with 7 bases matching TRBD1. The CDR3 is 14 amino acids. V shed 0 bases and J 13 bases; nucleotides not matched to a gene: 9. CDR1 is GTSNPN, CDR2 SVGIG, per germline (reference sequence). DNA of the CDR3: TGTGCCTGGAGTGTTGGGGGACAGATGTCCCCCCTCCACTTT. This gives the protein CAWSVGGQMSPLHF.

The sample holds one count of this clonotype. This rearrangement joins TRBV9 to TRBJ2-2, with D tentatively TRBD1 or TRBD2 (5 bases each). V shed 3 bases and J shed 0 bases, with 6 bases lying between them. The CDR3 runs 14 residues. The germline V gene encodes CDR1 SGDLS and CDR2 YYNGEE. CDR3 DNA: TGTGCCAGCAGCGGGGGGTCGAACACCGGGGAGCTGTTTTTT. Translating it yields CASSGGSNTGELFF.

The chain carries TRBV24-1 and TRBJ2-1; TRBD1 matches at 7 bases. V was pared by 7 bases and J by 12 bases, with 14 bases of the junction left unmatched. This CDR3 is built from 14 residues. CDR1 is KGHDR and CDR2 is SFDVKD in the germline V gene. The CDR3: CATSDRALISVQFF. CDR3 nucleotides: TGTGCCACCAGCGACAGGGCTTTGATTTCGGTGCAGTTCTTC.

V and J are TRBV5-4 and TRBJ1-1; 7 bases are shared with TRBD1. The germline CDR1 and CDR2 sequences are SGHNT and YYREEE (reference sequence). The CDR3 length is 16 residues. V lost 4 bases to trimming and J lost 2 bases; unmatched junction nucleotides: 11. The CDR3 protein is CASSKGGVNPNTEAFF. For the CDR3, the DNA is TGTGCCAGCAGCAAAGGGGGCGTTAACCCCAACACTGAAGCTTTCTTT.

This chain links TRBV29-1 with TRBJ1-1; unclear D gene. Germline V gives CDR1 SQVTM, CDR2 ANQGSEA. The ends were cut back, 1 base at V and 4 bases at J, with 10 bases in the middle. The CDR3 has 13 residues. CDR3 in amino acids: CSVEVGLGTEAFF. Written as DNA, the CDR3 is TGCAGCGTTGAAGTAGGGCTTGGCACTGAAGCTTTCTTT.

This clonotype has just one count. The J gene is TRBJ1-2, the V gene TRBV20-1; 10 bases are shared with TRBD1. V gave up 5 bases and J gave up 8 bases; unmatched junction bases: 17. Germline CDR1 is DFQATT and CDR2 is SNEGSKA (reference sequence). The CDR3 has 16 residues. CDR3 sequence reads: CSASPGTGDIPGGYTF. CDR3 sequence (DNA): TGCAGTGCTTCCCCCGGGACAGGGGATATTCCGGGGGGCTACACCTTC.

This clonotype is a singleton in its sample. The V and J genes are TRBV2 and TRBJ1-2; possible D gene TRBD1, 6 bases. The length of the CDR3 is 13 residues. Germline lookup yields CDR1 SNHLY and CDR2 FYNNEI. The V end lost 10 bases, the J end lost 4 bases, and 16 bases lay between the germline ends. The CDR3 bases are TGTGCCACTTTAGGGGGAAAGATCTATGGCTACACCTTC. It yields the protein CATLGGKIYGYTF. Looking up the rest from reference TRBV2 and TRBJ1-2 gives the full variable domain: EPEVTQTPSHQVTQMGQEVILRCVPISNHLYFYWYRQILGQKVEFLVSFYNNEISEKSEIFDDQFSVERPDGSNFTLKIRSTKLEDSAMYFCATLGGKIYGYTFGSGTRLTVV.

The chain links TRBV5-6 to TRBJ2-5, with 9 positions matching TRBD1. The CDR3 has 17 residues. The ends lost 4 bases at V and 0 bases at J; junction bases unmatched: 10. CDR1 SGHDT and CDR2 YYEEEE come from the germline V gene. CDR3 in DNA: TGTGCCAGCAGCCACCGGACAGGGGTAGGCCACCAAGAGACCCAGTACTTC. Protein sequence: CASSHRTGVGHQETQYF.

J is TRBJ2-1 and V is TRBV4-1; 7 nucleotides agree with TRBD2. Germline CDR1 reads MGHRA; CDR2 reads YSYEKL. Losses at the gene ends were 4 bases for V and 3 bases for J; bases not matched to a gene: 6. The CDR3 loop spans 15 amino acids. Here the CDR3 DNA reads TGCGCCAGCAGCCCCCAGCGGGGTATCTACAATGAGCAGTTCTTC. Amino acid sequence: CASSPQRGIYNEQFF.

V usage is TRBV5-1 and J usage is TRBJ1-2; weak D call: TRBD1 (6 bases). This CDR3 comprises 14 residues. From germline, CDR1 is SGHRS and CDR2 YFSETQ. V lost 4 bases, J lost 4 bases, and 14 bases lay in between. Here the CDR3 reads CASSLTSGAYGYTF. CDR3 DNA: TGCGCCAGCAGCCTAACTTCAGGGGCCTATGGCTACACCTTC.

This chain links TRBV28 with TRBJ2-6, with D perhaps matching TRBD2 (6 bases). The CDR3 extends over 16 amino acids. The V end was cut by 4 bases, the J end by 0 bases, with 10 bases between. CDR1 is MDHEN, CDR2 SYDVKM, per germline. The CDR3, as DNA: TGTGCCAGCAGTTCGGGGGTGAACTCTGGGGCCAACGTCCTGACTTTC. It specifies CASSSGVNSGANVLTF.

The CDR3 here is CASSLAYSGNTIYF. The CDR3 bases are TGTGCCAGCAGCTTGGCCTACTCTGGAAACACCATATATTTT. The chain is built from TRBV11-2 and TRBJ1-3; D gene ambiguous. CDR3 length equals 14 residues. V lost 3 bases and J lost 0, with 6 bases in between. From germline, CDR1 is SGHAT and CDR2 FQNNGV.